What follows are 25 T cell receptor beta chains derived from one specimen sequenced in a study of cytomegalovirus exposure and HLA in healthy donors. The PCR used 60 Vbeta and 13 Jbeta primers. TCRdb's copy holds only in-frame clones and misses some; the assay was immunoSEQ multiplex PCR. Of 95,000 to 150,000 clones in the sample, about 78% are singletons; the top ten hold approximately 8.2%. The sample comprised PBMCs. The receptors were gathered from a woman aged 40 to 50 in good health and CMV-seropositive.

The chain combines TRBV13 with TRBJ2-2; D unclear. The CDR3 totals 14 residues. Germline V gives CDR1 PRHDT, CDR2 FYEKMQ (reference sequence). V gave up 5 bases and J gave up 4 bases, with 11 bases separating them. This chain's CDR3 is CASSAHTGTGELFF. The CDR3 DNA reads TGTGCCAGCAGCGCCCACACGGGCACCGGGGAGCTGTTTTTT.

V gene TRBV7-8 combines with J gene TRBJ2-6; 9 bases agree with TRBD1. CDR1 is SGHVS and CDR2 is FQNEAQ in the germline V gene. This CDR3 has 19 residues. The ends lost 6 bases at V and 2 bases at J; junction bases unmatched: 14. The CDR3 nucleotides read TGTGCCAGCAGTTCCTACAGGGGGCAGGGATGGCCTGGGGCCAACGTCCTGACTTTC. Amino acids: CASSSYRGQGWPGANVLTF. The whole variable domain, filled in from reference TRBV7-8 and TRBJ2-6, reads GAGVSQSPRYKVAKRGQDVALRCDPISGHVSLFWYQQALGQGPEFLTYFQNEAQLDKSGLPSDRFFAERPEGSVSTLKIQRTQQEDSAVYLCASSSYRGQGWPGANVLTFGAGSRLTVL.

As for this clone: The sample contains more than one DNA sequence encoding this CDR3. The gene calls are TRBV9 and TRBJ1-2, with a weak D call TRBD1 (6 bases). The germline V gene has CDR1 SGDLS and CDR2 YYNGEE. Trimming removed 0 bases at V and 2 bases at J, with 8 bases between. CDR3 length: 14 residues. CDR3 in DNA: TGTGCCAGCAGCGTAGGGCAGGGGAACTATGGCTACACCTTC. This gives the protein CASSVGQGNYGYTF.

The rearrangement uses TRBV5-4 and TRBJ1-6; TRBD1 aligns across 10 bases. The CDR3 runs to 16 residues. In germline, CDR1 is SGHNT, CDR2 YYREEE (reference sequence). The V segment lost 3 bases and the J segment 2 bases; nucleotides outside the gene matches: 2. The CDR3 reads CASSWDRGAYNSPLHF. The CDR3 nucleotides read TGTGCCAGCAGCTGGGACAGGGGCGCCTATAATTCACCCCTCCACTTT.

The chain couples TRBV25-1 to TRBJ1-1; D gene uncertain. The CDR3 has 13 residues. Germline-derived CDR1 and CDR2 are MGHDK and SYGVNS. Between the trimmed V and J ends, which lost 6 bases and 3 bases, there was a span of 11 bases. This CDR3 is CASSKPGYTEAFF. CDR3 DNA sequence: TGTGCCAGCAGCAAGCCGGGTTACACTGAAGCTTTCTTT.

This clone came up once. This rearrangement joins TRBV6-6 to TRBJ2-5; perhaps TRBD2 as D (6 bases). From germline, CDR1 is MNHNY and CDR2 SVGAGI (reference sequence). This CDR3 is 10 amino acids long. V was shortened by 8 bases and J by 9 bases, with 10 bases between the two germline ends. CDR3 nucleotides: TGTGCCAGCGGCGGGGTTTCCCAGTACTTC. Translation gives CASGGVSQYF.

This clone came up once. This chain links TRBV2 with TRBJ2-1, with TRBD1 matching over 8 bases. This CDR3 contains 14 residues. Trimming at V came to 9 bases and at J to 15 bases, leaving 19 bases not matched to a gene. The germline gives CDR1 SNHLY, CDR2 FYNNEI. The CDR3: CASGKDRENPDPFF. As DNA, the CDR3 is TGTGCCAGTGGGAAGGACAGGGAAAACCCAGACCCGTTCTTC. The entire variable domain, with the rest obtained from reference TRBV2 and TRBJ2-1, is as follows: EPEVTQTPSHQVTQMGQEVILRCVPISNHLYFYWYRQILGQKVEFLVSFYNNEISEKSEIFDDQFSVERPDGSNFTLKIRSTKLEDSAMYFCASGKDRENPDPFFGPGTRLTVL.

This chain links TRBV7-3 with TRBJ2-1; D perhaps matches TRBD2 (6 bases). Germline assignment: CDR1 SGHTA and CDR2 FQGTGA. This CDR3 spans 14 amino acids. V lost 0 bases, J lost 9 bases, and 12 bases lay in between. CDR3 bases: TGTGCCAGCAGCTTAACGGGGGAGGTGGCTGAGCAGTTCTTC. Translated, it gives CASSLTGEVAEQFF. Complete variable domain (other parts from reference TRBV7-3 and TRBJ2-1): GAGVSQTPSNKVTEKGKYVELRCDPISGHTALYWYRQSLGQGPEFLIYFQGTGAADDSGLPNDRFFAVRPEGSVSTLKIQRTERGDSAVYLCASSLTGEVAEQFFGPGTRLTVL.

The chain uses TRBV2 and TRBJ1-5, with 7 bases fitting TRBD1. Germline V gene sequence: CDR1 SNHLY, CDR2 FYNNEI. The junction had 4 bases not matched to a gene; V was cut back by 7 bases and J by 7 bases. The CDR3 has 12 residues. CDR3 coding DNA: TGTGCCAGCAACAGGGGAAACCAGCCCCAGCATTTT. Its protein product is CASNRGNQPQHF.

The chain recombines TRBV9 with TRBJ1-1, with 7 bases fitting TRBD1. V dropped 4 bases and J dropped 0; count of bases not matched to a gene: 18. CDR1 is SGDLS, CDR2 YYNGEE, per germline. CDR3 length: 19 amino acids. For the CDR3, the DNA is TGTGCCAGCAGCCCATGGATGACAGGGAGGAGGGGTATGAACACTGAAGCTTTCTTT. It yields the protein CASSPWMTGRRGMNTEAFF.

This clone has just one count. The genes are TRBV7-9 and TRBJ1-1; D gene ambiguous. Germline CDR1 SEHNR, CDR2 FQNEAQ (reference sequence). Trimming stripped 5 bases from V and 3 bases from J, with 7 bases between. CDR3 length: 12 residues. CDR3 bases: TGTGCCAGCAGCGTATCGGACACTGAAGCTTTCTTT. Protein product: CASSVSDTEAFF.

The chain couples TRBV10-3 to TRBJ2-6; perhaps TRBD2 as D (5 bases). V was cut by 0 bases and J by 0 bases, with 18 bases left in between. The V gene's germline CDR1 is ENHRY and CDR2 SYGVKD. The CDR3 has 20 amino acids. CDR3 sequence: CAISESKELVRFSGANVLTF. The CDR3 DNA reads TGTGCCATCAGTGAGTCTAAGGAACTAGTTAGGTTCTCTGGGGCCAACGTCCTGACTTTC.

The rearrangement links TRBV5-1 to TRBJ1-1; TRBD1 agrees at 8 bases. The CDR3 is made up of 14 amino acids. Trimming removed 1 base from V and 5 bases from J; junction bases left unmatched: 4. CDR1 and CDR2 (germline): SGHRS, YFSETQ. For the CDR3, the DNA is TGCGCCAGCAGCTTGTTGACAGGGGCGACTGAAGCTTTCTTT. Its protein product is CASSLLTGATEAFF. The whole variable domain, filled in from reference TRBV5-1 and TRBJ1-1, reads KAGVTQTPRYLIKTRGQQVTLSCSPISGHRSVSWYQQTPGQGLQFLFEYFSETQRNKGNFPGRFSGRQFSNSRSEMNVSTLELGDSALYLCASSLLTGATEAFFGQGTRLTVV.

The rearrangement uses TRBV2 and TRBJ1-1; no reliable D call. V lost 8 bases and J 2 bases, leaving 15 bases between the germline ends. The length of the CDR3 is 14 residues. The germline CDR1 and CDR2 sequences are SNHLY and FYNNEI. CDR3 DNA sequence: TGTGCCAGCGGAGCGGGCACCTTCAACACTGAAGCTTTCTTT. It codes for CASGAGTFNTEAFF.

This clone was counted between two and nine times. The chain is built from TRBV10-2 and TRBJ2-1; D call uncertain. Germline lookup yields CDR1 WSHSY and CDR2 SAAADI. The CDR3 runs to 13 residues. Trimming pared 8 bases from V and 1 base from J, leaving 9 bases between. CDR3 nucleotides: TGCGCCAGCGCAGGTATGTCCTACAATGAGCAGTTCTTC. It is translated as CASAGMSYNEQFF.

The chain links TRBV9 to TRBJ1-2, with no clear D. The CDR3 totals 15 residues. Per germline, CDR1 SGDLS and CDR2 YYNGEE. V was shortened by 4 bases and J by 11 bases, with 24 bases between the two germline ends. CDR3 sequence: CASSPGGSQPPWYTF. As DNA, the CDR3 is TGTGCCAGCAGCCCTGGCGGGTCCCAGCCGCCGTGGTACACCTTC.

V is TRBV5-4 and J is TRBJ1-1, with 10 positions matching TRBD1. J lost 4 bases, V lost 5 bases, and 5 bases had no gene match. Germline CDR1 SGHNT, CDR2 YYREEE (reference sequence). CDR3 size: 14 residues. The CDR3 nucleotides read TGTGCCAGCAGGGGGGGACAGGGGAGCACTGAAGCTTTCTTT. Residues: CASRGGQGSTEAFF.

This clone was observed a handful of times. The rearrangement links TRBV13 to TRBJ2-1; 7 bases match TRBD1. This CDR3 region has 13 residues. Trimming took 1 base from V and 10 from J; bases not matched to a gene: 4. CDR1 is PRHDT and CDR2 is FYEKMQ in the germline V gene (reference sequence). CDR3 in DNA: TGTGCCAGCAGCTTAGTAGGGGGCACCGAGCAGTTCTTC. This codes for CASSLVGGTEQFF.

The J gene is TRBJ1-2, the V gene TRBV18, with TRBD1 matching over 9 bases. The CDR3 loop spans 14 amino acids. Germline CDR1 is KGHSH and CDR2 is LQKENI. J lost 6 bases, V lost 5 bases, and 7 bases had no gene match. Here the CDR3 reads CASSSGQGRDGYTF. As DNA, the CDR3 is TGTGCCAGCTCATCGGGACAGGGAAGGGATGGCTACACCTTC.

The chain employs TRBV5-4 and TRBJ1-1; D is undetermined. The CDR3 length is 16 residues. Germline V CDR1 and CDR2: SGHNT, YYREEE (reference sequence). V lost 2 bases and J 1 base, leaving 15 bases between the germline ends. The CDR3 bases are TGTGCCAGCAGCTTTTTAAGTAGCACGAAGAACACTGAAGCTTTCTTT. It specifies CASSFLSSTKNTEAFF.

Comment on this clone: Other nucleotide sequences from this sample produce the same CDR3. The J gene is TRBJ1-5, the V gene TRBV5-1; D gene uncertain. V dropped 4 bases and J dropped 5 bases, with 13 bases sitting between them. This CDR3 has 14 amino acids. From germline, CDR1 is SGHRS and CDR2 YFSETQ. Here the CDR3 reads CASSLGTGDQPQHF. CDR3 bases: TGCGCCAGCAGCCTAGGAACTGGTGATCAGCCCCAGCATTTT.

The sample holds one count of this clone. The chain has TRBV27 and TRBJ1-5; tentatively, D is TRBD1 (6 bases). Looked up from germline, CDR1 is MNHEY and CDR2 is SMNVEV (reference sequence). The length of the CDR3 is 12 residues. V lost 7 bases, J lost 7 bases, and 11 bases lay in between. The CDR3, as DNA: TGTGCCAGCAAACAGGGAAGCCAGCCCCAGCATTTT. Encoded protein: CASKQGSQPQHF.

The J gene is TRBJ2-4, the V gene TRBV11-3, with TRBD2 identical over 10 bases. The CDR3 consists of 17 residues. The trim removed 3 bases at V and 6 bases at J, leaving 11 bases unmatched. Germline CDR1 and CDR2: SGHNT and YENEEA. The CDR3 loop reads CASSLGSGGAGGNIQYF. CDR3 DNA: TGTGCCAGCAGCTTGGGAAGCGGGGGGGCTGGGGGAAACATTCAGTACTTC.

This clone was observed a few times. This sequence joins TRBV18 and TRBJ1-1; 7 bases line up with TRBD1. The CDR3 runs 16 residues. V lost 6 bases and J lost 0; bases outside the gene matches: 10. CDR1 is KGHSH, CDR2 LQKENI, per germline. The CDR3, as DNA: TGTGCCAGCTCCAGGGGACAGAGCCTTCTGAACACTGAAGCTTTCTTT. Translating it yields CASSRGQSLLNTEAFF.

J is TRBJ2-5 and V is TRBV7-9, with D hard to call. V lost 0 bases and J lost 3, with 8 bases in between. The CDR3 contains 14 residues. Germline V CDR1 and CDR2: SEHNR, FQNEAQ (reference sequence). CDR3: CASSLARPEETQYF. The CDR3 DNA reads as TGTGCCAGCAGCTTAGCGAGGCCGGAAGAGACCCAGTACTTC.